The next 27 T cell receptor beta chains were all read from a single sample in a study of shared clonotypes between healthy human individuals. Using immunoSEQ multiplex PCR, the repertoire was profiled, and TCRdb retains in-frame clones only, with some absent. The sample has about 730,000 clones, roughly 72% seen once. The sequenced sample consisted of memory CD4+ T cells sorted from blood. As for subset: CD45RA-negative fraction. The receptors were sampled from a woman aged 25 to 39 in good health.

In this sample, this clone turned up once. This chain links TRBV5-8 with TRBJ1-4; D gene ambiguous. CDR3 length: 15 amino acids. Trimming stripped 3 bases from V and 4 bases from J, with 13 bases between. Looked up from germline, CDR1 is SGHTS and CDR2 is YDEGEE. CDR3 amino acids: CASSSWIRLNEKLFF. The CDR3 nucleotides read TGTGCCAGCAGCTCTTGGATACGGCTTAATGAAAAACTGTTTTTT.

This chain links TRBV30 with TRBJ2-3; 8 bases are shared with TRBD1. The CDR3 covers 14 residues. The ends lost 7 bases at V and 0 bases at J; junction bases unmatched: 6. Germline V gene lookup returns CDR1 GTSNPN and CDR2 SVGIG (reference sequence). The CDR3 DNA follows: TGTGCCTCAGCGACAGGGGTGAGCACAGATACGCAGTATTTT. Its translation is CASATGVSTDTQYF.

The V and J genes are TRBV27 and TRBJ1-1; a possible D gene is TRBD1 (6 bases). Germline V gene sequence: CDR1 MNHEY, CDR2 SMNVEV (reference sequence). Trimming pared 6 bases from V and 6 bases from J, leaving 26 bases between. This CDR3 has 17 residues. CDR3 residues: CASSPDRSRWRRAEAFF. In DNA form, the CDR3 reads TGTGCCAGCAGCCCGGACAGATCAAGATGGAGGCGCGCTGAAGCTTTCTTT.

This chain uses TRBV4-1 with TRBJ1-1, with 9 bases that match TRBD1. There are 18 residues in the CDR3. The trim removed 2 bases at V and 1 base at J, leaving 11 bases unmatched. Germline V gene lookup returns CDR1 MGHRA and CDR2 YSYEKL. CDR3 DNA: TGCGCCAGCAGCCAAACCAGAGCTCGGGGACAGGGGAACACTGAAGCTTTCTTT. Its translation: CASSQTRARGQGNTEAFF.

The chain has TRBV20-1 and TRBJ2-1, with D unclear. There are 11 residues in the CDR3. CDR1 DFQATT and CDR2 SNEGSKA come from the germline V gene (reference sequence). V was cut by 3 bases and J by 6 bases, with 6 bases left in between. In DNA form, the CDR3 reads TGCAGTGCTAGGCTGCTCAATGAGCAGTTCTTC. This gives the protein CSARLLNEQFF.

This clone was picked up one time. The genes are TRBV30 and TRBJ2-7; TRBD1 agrees at 9 bases. Germline V gene sequence: CDR1 GTSNPN, CDR2 SVGIG (reference sequence). Unmatched junction bases numbered 3, after V lost 5 bases and J lost 4 bases. This CDR3 is 12 amino acids long. The CDR3 DNA reads as TGTGCCTGGGGGACAGGGTGGTACGAGCAGTACTTC. Translation gives CAWGTGWYEQYF.

A word on this clone: This specimen includes other DNA sequences encoding the same CDR3. The chain links TRBV5-1 to TRBJ2-2; D is unclear. The CDR3 contains 16 residues. V lost 0 bases, J lost 2 bases, and 11 bases lay in between. The germline CDR1 and CDR2 sequences are SGHRS and YFSETQ. The chain's CDR3 is CASSLEGRPNTGELFF. The CDR3, as DNA: TGCGCCAGCAGCTTGGAGGGCAGACCCAACACCGGGGAGCTGTTTTTT.

V usage is TRBV5-6 and J usage is TRBJ2-7; tentatively, D is TRBD2 (5 bases). The V gene lost 5 bases and the J gene lost 1 base, with 13 bases spanning the gap. Germline-derived CDR1 and CDR2 are SGHDT and YYEEEE. The CDR3 is 14 residues long. The CDR3 nucleotides are TGTGCCAGCAGAAAAGCGAGGAGGTCCTACGAGCAGTACTTC. Amino acid sequence: CASRKARRSYEQYF.

The chain employs TRBV29-1 and TRBJ2-1; possibly TRBD1 or TRBD2 for D (5 bases each). CDR1 and CDR2 from the germline V gene are SQVTM and ANQGSEA. The CDR3 covers 15 residues. V lost 6 bases and J lost 5, with 20 bases in between. DNA of the CDR3: TGCAGCGTCGGTAGAAGAGGGGACCACGACAATGAGCAGTTCTTC. Protein sequence: CSVGRRGDHDNEQFF.

The rearrangement links TRBV7-9 to TRBJ2-1; 12 positions agree with TRBD2. This CDR3 spans 17 amino acids. The J segment lost 4 bases and the V segment lost 3 bases, leaving 7 bases of the junction unmatched. Looked up from germline, CDR1 is SEHNR and CDR2 is FQNEAQ (reference sequence). DNA of the CDR3: TGTGCCAGCAGCTTCCGGACTAGCGGGACGACTTACAATGAGCAGTTCTTC. Protein sequence: CASSFRTSGTTYNEQFF.

This clone appeared once. The chain has TRBV7-9 and TRBJ2-2; no clear D gene. Germline V CDR1 and CDR2: SEHNR, FQNEAQ (reference sequence). The CDR3 covers 14 residues. The ends were cut back, 6 bases at V and 0 bases at J, with 8 bases in the middle. The CDR3 spells CASRTDANTGELFF. DNA of the CDR3: TGTGCCAGCAGGACTGACGCGAACACCGGGGAGCTGTTTTTT.

This clone was observed a handful of times. J is TRBJ2-1 and V is TRBV30; 13 bases fit TRBD2. The length of the CDR3 is 16 residues. The V and J ends lost 1 base and 5 bases, in that order; junction bases with no gene match: 5. CDR1 and CDR2 (germline): GTSNPN, SVGIG (reference sequence). CDR3 in amino acids: CAWSGSGLAGDNEQFF. The DNA of the CDR3 is TGTGCCTGGAGTGGTAGTGGACTAGCGGGAGACAATGAGCAGTTCTTC.

This clone is a singleton in its sample. The chain combines TRBV5-6 with TRBJ2-7; D is undetermined. The ends were cut back, 1 base at V and 5 bases at J, with 4 bases in the middle. The germline CDR1 and CDR2 sequences are SGHDT and YYEEEE. CDR3 length: 11 amino acids. CDR3 sequence reads: CASSLSHEQYF. The CDR3 DNA reads as TGTGCCAGCAGCTTGTCACACGAGCAGTACTTC.

The chain carries TRBV28 and TRBJ1-2; no reliable D call. The CDR3 is 12 residues long. V was trimmed by 5 bases and J by 5 bases, leaving 9 bases between them. Germline V gene lookup returns CDR1 MDHEN and CDR2 SYDVKM. In DNA form, the CDR3 reads TGTGCCAGCAGTCGTAAGGATTATGGCTACACCTTC. This encodes CASSRKDYGYTF.

V and J are TRBV10-1 and TRBJ2-3, with 10 nucleotides matching TRBD1. Unmatched junction bases numbered 6, after V lost 7 bases and J lost 5 bases. CDR3 length equals 14 residues. CDR1 is WNHNN and CDR2 is SYGVQD in the germline V gene (reference sequence). CDR3 in amino acids: CASTPGQGRDTQYF. In DNA, the CDR3 is TGCGCCAGCACTCCGGGACAGGGGAGAGATACGCAGTATTTT.

This clone was found a few times. The gene calls are TRBV7-9 and TRBJ2-5; possibly TRBD2 for D (6 bases). With the DNA end fitting TRBJ2-7 better, the J assignment may be wrong. Per germline, CDR1 SEHNR and CDR2 FQNEAQ (reference sequence). The CDR3 loop spans 11 amino acids. CDR3 in DNA: TGTGCCAGCGGGCGGGGCCGCGAGCAGTACTTC. Its translation is CASGRGREQYF.

This chain uses TRBV19 with TRBJ2-5; 7 bases agree with TRBD2. The V segment lost 4 bases and the J segment 5 bases; nucleotides outside the gene matches: 10. CDR3 length equals 15 residues. Germline CDR1 is LNHDA and CDR2 is SQIVND (reference sequence). This CDR3 reads CASSTSWTSSETQYF. The CDR3 DNA reads TGTGCCAGTAGTACTTCCTGGACTAGTTCGGAGACCCAGTACTTC.

This clone has more than one count but fewer than ten. The rearrangement joins TRBV27 to TRBJ2-2; TRBD2 matches 9 bases. Per the germline V gene, CDR1 is MNHEY and CDR2 is SMNVEV (reference sequence). V gave up 7 bases and J gave up 2 bases; unmatched junction bases: 5. The CDR3 contains 15 residues. Here the CDR3 reads CASTVAGVNTGELFF. The CDR3 bases are TGTGCCAGCACCGTAGCGGGAGTTAACACCGGGGAGCTGTTTTTT.

The genes are TRBV19 and TRBJ1-5, with D tentatively TRBD1 (6 bases). Deletions cut 7 bases from V and 2 bases from J, with 15 bases between. The CDR3 contains 15 residues. Germline CDR1 reads LNHDA; CDR2 reads SQIVND (reference sequence). CDR3 region: CASTEGGLGNQPQHF. CDR3 nucleotide sequence: TGTGCCAGTACCGAGGGGGGGTTGGGCAATCAGCCCCAGCATTTT.

The genes are TRBV29-1 and TRBJ2-7, with D tentatively TRBD1 (6 bases). This CDR3 is built from 11 residues. In germline, CDR1 is SQVTM, CDR2 ANQGSEA. The V end lost 3 bases, the J end lost 5 bases, and 8 bases lay between the germline ends. CDR3 sequence reads: CSVETGNEQYF. CDR3 sequence (DNA): TGCAGCGTTGAGACAGGTAACGAGCAGTACTTC.

The rearrangement uses TRBV2 and TRBJ2-7, with TRBD2 matching 10 bases. The V segment lost 8 bases and the J segment 5 bases; nucleotides outside the gene matches: 6. The CDR3 loop spans 13 amino acids. From germline, CDR1 is SNHLY and CDR2 FYNNEI. This CDR3 reads CASASGSLDEQYF. Written as DNA, the CDR3 is TGTGCCAGCGCTAGCGGGAGTCTCGACGAGCAGTACTTC.

The chain combines TRBV29-1 with TRBJ1-2, with unresolved D. Per germline, CDR1 SQVTM and CDR2 ANQGSEA. Trimming removed 6 bases at V and 2 bases at J, with 13 bases between. The length of the CDR3 is 13 residues. The CDR3 protein is CSVTRTSNYGYTF. DNA of the CDR3: TGCAGCGTCACCCGTACATCAAACTATGGCTACACCTTC. Variable domain in full (rest from reference TRBV29-1 and TRBJ1-2): SAVISQKPSRDICQRGTSLTIQCQVDSQVTMMFWYRQQPGQSLTLIATANQGSEATYESGFVIDKFPISRPNLTFSTLTVSNMSPEDSSIYLCSVTRTSNYGYTFGSGTRLTVV.

This rearrangement joins TRBV6-1 to TRBJ1-1; D not certain. The length of the CDR3 is 15 residues. Germline V gene lookup returns CDR1 MNHNS and CDR2 SASEGT. V was cut by 3 bases and J by 3 bases, with 14 bases left in between. CDR3 nucleotides: TGTGCCAGCAGTGAGCTCCCTTTCGGACACACTGAAGCTTTCTTT. It yields the protein CASSELPFGHTEAFF.

The V and J genes are TRBV7-2 and TRBJ2-2; D call uncertain. V was clipped by 2 bases and J by 2 bases, with 6 bases between them. Germline CDR1 SGHTA, CDR2 FQGNSA. The CDR3 totals 14 residues. CDR3 nucleotides: TGTGCCAGCAGCTTATTATTAAACACCGGGGAGCTGTTTTTT. Translated: CASSLLLNTGELFF.

The chain links TRBV2 to TRBJ1-5, with a weak D call TRBD1 (6 bases). Germline loops: CDR1 SNHLY, CDR2 FYNNEI. The CDR3 is 13 amino acids. V lost 6 bases and J lost 9, with 15 bases in between. CDR3 protein: CASSQDGGGPQHF. In DNA, the CDR3 is TGTGCCAGCAGCCAAGACGGAGGGGGGCCCCAGCATTTT.

This chain connects TRBV5-1 to TRBJ2-3; a possible D gene is TRBD2 (5 bases). The V gene's germline CDR1 is SGHRS and CDR2 YFSETQ. There are 13 residues in the CDR3. Trimming left V 0 bases short and J 8 bases short, with 10 bases between. CDR3 DNA: TGCGCCAGCAGCTTGGCGGGAAGCATTACGCAGTATTTT. It codes for CASSLAGSITQYF.

The table lists this clone with a few counts. This chain links TRBV19 with TRBJ2-1; 7 bases are shared with TRBD2. V lost 3 bases to trimming and J lost 8 bases; unmatched junction nucleotides: 4. The germline gives CDR1 LNHDA, CDR2 SQIVND (reference sequence). CDR3 length equals 13 residues. CDR3 sequence: CASSIWLADEQFF. CDR3 in DNA: TGTGCCAGTAGTATTTGGCTAGCGGATGAGCAGTTCTTC.